This TCR beta chain was captured by sequencing in a study of T cells in women clearing cervical HPV infection. Study details: Controls gave blood once infection was undetectable; cases at lesion identification.

Data came from immunoSEQ multiplex PCR; TCRdb stores just in-frame clones and leaves some out. This table lists approximately 12,000 clones. Source material: blood buffy coat. The clonotype comes from a woman aged 18 to 75 with a cervical HPV16 infection that either progressed to CIN3+ or cleared (not recorded which).

The CDR3 loop is CAISESPDSETQYF. The sequenced CDR3 bases are TGTGCCATCAGTGAGTCACCAGATTCCGAGACC. This sequence joins TRBV10-3 and TRBJ2-5; D unclear. The read gets to within 3 residues of the CDR3 end, and the germline J gene fills in the rest. Looked up from germline, CDR1 is ENHRY and CDR2 is SYGVKD. V was cut by 0 bases and J by 5 bases, with 10 bases left in between. This CDR3 comprises 14 residues.